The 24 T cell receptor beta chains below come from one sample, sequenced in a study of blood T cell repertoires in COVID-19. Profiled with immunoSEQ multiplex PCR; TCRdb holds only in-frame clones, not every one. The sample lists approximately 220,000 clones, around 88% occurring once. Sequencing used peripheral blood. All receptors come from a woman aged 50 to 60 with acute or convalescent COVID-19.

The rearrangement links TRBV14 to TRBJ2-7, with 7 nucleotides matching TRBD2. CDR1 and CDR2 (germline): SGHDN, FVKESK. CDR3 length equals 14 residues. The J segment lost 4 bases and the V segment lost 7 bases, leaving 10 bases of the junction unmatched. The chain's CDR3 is CASNPWGGEYEQYF. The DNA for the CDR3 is TGTGCCAGCAACCCTTGGGGAGGGGAGTACGAGCAGTACTTC. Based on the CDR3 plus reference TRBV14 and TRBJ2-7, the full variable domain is EAGVTQFPSHSVIEKGQTVTLRCDPISGHDNLYWYRRVMGKEIKFLLHFVKESKQDESGMPNNRFLAERTGGTYSTLKVQPAELEDSGVYFCASNPWGGEYEQYFGPGTRLTVT.

CDR3 nucleotide sequence: TGTGCCAGCAGTTTAGGATTTGTGGAGTCCTATGGCTACACCTTC. It codes for CASSLGFVESYGYTF. This chain joins TRBV28 and TRBJ1-2; D is unclear. The CDR3 runs 15 residues. The V gene lost 2 bases and the J gene lost 4 bases, with 14 bases spanning the gap. CDR1 is MDHEN, CDR2 SYDVKM, per germline.

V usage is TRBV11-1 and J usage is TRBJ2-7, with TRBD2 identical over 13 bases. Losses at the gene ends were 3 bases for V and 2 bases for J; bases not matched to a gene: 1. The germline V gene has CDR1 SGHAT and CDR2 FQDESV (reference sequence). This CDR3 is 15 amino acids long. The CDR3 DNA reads TGTGCCAGCAGCTTCGGACTAGCGGGGGCCTACGAGCAGTACTTC. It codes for CASSFGLAGAYEQYF.

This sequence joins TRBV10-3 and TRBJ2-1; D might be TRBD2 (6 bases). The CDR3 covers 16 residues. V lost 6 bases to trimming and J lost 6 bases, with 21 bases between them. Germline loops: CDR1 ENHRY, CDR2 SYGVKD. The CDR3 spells CAISGLTSGNLNEQFF. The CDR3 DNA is TGTGCCATCAGCGGATTGACTAGTGGGAATCTCAATGAGCAGTTCTTC.

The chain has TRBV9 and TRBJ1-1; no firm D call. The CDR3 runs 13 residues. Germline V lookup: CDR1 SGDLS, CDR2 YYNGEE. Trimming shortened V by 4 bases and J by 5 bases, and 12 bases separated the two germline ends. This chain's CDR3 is CASSLSPETEAFF. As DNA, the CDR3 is TGTGCCAGCAGCCTGTCTCCGGAGACTGAAGCTTTCTTT. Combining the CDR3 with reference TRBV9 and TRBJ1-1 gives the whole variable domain DSGVTQTPKHLITATGQRVTLRCSPRSGDLSVYWYQQSLDQGLQFLIQYYNGEERAKGNILERFSAQQFPDLHSELNLSSLELGDSALYFCASSLSPETEAFFGQGTRLTVV.

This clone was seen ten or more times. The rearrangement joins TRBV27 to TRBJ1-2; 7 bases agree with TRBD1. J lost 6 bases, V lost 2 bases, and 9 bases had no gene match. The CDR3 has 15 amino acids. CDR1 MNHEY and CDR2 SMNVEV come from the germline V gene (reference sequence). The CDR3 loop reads CASSLRAAGGNGYTF. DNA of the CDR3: TGTGCCAGCAGTTTAAGAGCTGCAGGGGGTAATGGCTACACCTTC.

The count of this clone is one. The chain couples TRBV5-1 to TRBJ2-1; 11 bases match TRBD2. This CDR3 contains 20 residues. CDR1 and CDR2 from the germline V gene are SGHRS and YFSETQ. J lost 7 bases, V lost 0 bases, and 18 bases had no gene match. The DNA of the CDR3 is TGCGCCAGCAGCTTGGGGGATGCTAGCGGGAGGTTTCGGGGTAGGAATGAGCAGTTCTTC. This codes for CASSLGDASGRFRGRNEQFF.

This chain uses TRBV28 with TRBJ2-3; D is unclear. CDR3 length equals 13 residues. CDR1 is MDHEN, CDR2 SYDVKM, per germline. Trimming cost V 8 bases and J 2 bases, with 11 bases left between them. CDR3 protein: CASRMAATDTQYF. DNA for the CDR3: TGTGCCAGCCGAATGGCTGCCACAGATACGCAGTATTTT.

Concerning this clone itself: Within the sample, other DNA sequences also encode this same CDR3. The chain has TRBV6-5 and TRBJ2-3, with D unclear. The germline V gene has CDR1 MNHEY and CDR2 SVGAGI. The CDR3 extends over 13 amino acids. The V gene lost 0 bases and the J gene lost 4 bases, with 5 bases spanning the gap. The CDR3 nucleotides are TGTGCCAGCAGTTACTCGCGAGCAGATACGCAGTATTTT. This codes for CASSYSRADTQYF.

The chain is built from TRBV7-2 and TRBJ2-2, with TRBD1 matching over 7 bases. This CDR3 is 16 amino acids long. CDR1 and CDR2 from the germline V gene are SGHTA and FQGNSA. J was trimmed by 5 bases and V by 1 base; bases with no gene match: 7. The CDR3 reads CASSLGGGRTTGELFF. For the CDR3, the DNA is TGTGCCAGCAGCTTAGGAGGGGGCAGGACTACCGGGGAGCTGTTTTTT.

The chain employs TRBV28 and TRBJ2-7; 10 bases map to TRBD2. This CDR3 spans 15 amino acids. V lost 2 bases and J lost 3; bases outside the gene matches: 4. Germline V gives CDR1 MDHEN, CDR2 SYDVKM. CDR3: CASSLVLAGVYEQYF. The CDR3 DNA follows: TGTGCCAGCAGTTTAGTTCTAGCGGGAGTCTACGAGCAGTACTTC.

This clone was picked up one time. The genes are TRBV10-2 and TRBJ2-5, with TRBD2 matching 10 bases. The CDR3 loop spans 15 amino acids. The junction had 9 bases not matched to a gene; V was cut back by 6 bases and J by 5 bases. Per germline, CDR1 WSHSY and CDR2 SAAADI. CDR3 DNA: TGCGCCAGCAGAAGCGGGAGGGCCTCGGGGGAGACCCAGTACTTC. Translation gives CASRSGRASGETQYF.

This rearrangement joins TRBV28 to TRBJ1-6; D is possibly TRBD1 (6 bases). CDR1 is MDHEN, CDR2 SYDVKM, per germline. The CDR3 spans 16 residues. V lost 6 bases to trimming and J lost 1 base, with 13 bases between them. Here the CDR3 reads CASRRGGPSYNSPLHF. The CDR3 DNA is TGTGCCAGCAGAAGGGGGGGGCCATCCTATAATTCACCCCTCCACTTT.

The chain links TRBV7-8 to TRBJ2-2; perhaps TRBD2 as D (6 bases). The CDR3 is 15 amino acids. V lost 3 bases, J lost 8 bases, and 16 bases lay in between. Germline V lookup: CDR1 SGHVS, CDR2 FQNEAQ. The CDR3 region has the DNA TGTGCCAGCAGCTTTTACGGGACGGCGGGGGGGGAGCTGTTTTTT. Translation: CASSFYGTAGGELFF. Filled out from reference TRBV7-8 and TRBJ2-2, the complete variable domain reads GAGVSQSPRYKVAKRGQDVALRCDPISGHVSLFWYQQALGQGPEFLTYFQNEAQLDKSGLPSDRFFAERPEGSVSTLKIQRTQQEDSAVYLCASSFYGTAGGELFFGEGSRLTVL.

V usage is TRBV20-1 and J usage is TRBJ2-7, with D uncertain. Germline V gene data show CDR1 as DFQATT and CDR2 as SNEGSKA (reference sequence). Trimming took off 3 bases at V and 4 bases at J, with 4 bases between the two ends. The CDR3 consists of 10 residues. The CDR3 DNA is TGCAGTGCTAGTCAGTACGAGCAGTACTTC. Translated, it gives CSASQYEQYF.

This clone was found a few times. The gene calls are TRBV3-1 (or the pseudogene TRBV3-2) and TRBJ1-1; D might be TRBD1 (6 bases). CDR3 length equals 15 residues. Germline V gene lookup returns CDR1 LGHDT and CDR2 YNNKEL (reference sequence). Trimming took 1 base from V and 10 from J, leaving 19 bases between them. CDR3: CASSQGLRVDSGAFF. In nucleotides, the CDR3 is TGTGCCAGCAGCCAAGGTCTAAGGGTGGACAGTGGAGCTTTCTTT.

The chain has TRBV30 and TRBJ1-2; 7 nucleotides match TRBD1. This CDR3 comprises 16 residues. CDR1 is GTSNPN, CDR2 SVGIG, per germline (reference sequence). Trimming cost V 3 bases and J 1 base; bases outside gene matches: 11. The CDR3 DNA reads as TGTGCCTGGAGCCCCCCGACAGGGAAATTTAACTATGGCTACACCTTC. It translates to CAWSPPTGKFNYGYTF.

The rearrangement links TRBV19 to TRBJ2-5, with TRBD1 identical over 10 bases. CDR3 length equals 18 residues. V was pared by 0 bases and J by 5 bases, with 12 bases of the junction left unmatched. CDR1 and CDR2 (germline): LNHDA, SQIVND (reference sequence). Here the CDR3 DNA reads TGTGCCAGTAGTATAGATCTCCCGGACAGGGGGTTGGGGGAGACCCAGTACTTC. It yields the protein CASSIDLPDRGLGETQYF.

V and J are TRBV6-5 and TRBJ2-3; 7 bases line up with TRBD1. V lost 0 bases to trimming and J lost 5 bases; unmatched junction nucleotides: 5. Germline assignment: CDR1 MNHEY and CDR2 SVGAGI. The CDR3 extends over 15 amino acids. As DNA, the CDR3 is TGTGCCAGCAGTTACTCAGGGGGCATCAGAGATACGCAGTATTTT. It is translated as CASSYSGGIRDTQYF.

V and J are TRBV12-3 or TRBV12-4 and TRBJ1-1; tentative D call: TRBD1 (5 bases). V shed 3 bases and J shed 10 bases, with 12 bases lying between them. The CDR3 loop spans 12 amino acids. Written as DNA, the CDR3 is TGTGCCAGCAGTTTGAATTCGGGGGTAGCTTTCTTT. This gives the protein CASSLNSGVAFF.

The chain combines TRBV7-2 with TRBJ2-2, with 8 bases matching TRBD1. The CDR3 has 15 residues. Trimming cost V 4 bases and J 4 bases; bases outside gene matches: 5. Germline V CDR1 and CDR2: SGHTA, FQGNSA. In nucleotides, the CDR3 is TGTGCCAGCAGCTCAGGGGGCAAGGGCACCGGGGAGCTGTTTTTT. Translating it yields CASSSGGKGTGELFF.

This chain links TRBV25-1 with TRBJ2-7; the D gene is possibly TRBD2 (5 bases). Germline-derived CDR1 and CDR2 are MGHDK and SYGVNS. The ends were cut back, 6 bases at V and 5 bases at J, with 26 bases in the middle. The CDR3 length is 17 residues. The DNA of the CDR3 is TGTGCCAGCAGAGCCTCCGGGATCTCGAGGTACGGGGACGAGCAGTACTTC. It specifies CASRASGISRYGDEQYF.

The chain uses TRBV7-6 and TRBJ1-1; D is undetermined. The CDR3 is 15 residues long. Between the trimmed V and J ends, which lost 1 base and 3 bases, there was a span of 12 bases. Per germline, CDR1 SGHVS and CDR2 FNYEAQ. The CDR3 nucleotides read TGTGCCAGCAGCTTAGATCCGGTGAGGGACACTGAAGCTTTCTTT. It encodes CASSLDPVRDTEAFF.

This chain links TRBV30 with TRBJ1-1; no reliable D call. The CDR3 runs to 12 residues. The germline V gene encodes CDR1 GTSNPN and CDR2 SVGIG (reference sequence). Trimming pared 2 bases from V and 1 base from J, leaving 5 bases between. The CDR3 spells CAWSSRNTEAFF. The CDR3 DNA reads TGTGCCTGGAGTTCGAGGAACACTGAAGCTTTCTTT.